The next 20 T cell receptor beta chains were all read from a single sample in a study of T cells after yellow fever vaccination. MiXCR, applied by TCRdb to the 5' RACE reads, yields one record per CDR3 protein. The profile shows under 200,000 distinct CDR3 sequences, under 7.5% of them singletons. This material consisted of CD4+ T cells sorted from PBMCs, taken about 5 days after the first yellow fever vaccination. Receptors originate from a man younger than 35 who received the YFV17D yellow fever vaccine.

The V gene is TRBV24-1, the J gene TRBJ2-5, with D hard to call. The V end lost 4 bases, the J end lost 3 bases, and 8 bases lay between the germline ends. The CDR3 is made up of 13 amino acids. CDR1 is KGHDR and CDR2 is SFDVKD in the germline V gene. CDR3: CATSDPNEETQYF. In DNA, the CDR3 is TGTGCCACCAGTGACCCGAACGAAGAGACCCAGTACTTC.

This clonotype has more than one count but fewer than ten. An end of the junction differs from the germline gene, which may be a read error. The chain's CDR3 is CASSQVRDPEGAFF. The CDR3 region has the DNA TGTGCCAGCAGTCAAGTCCGGGACCCCGAAGGGGCTTTCTTT. The V call is TRBV4-2, the J call TRBJ1-1; D is possibly TRBD1 (5 bases). Germline V gene data show CDR1 as LGHNA and CDR2 as YNFKEQ. This CDR3 is 14 amino acids long.

The gene calls are TRBV10-3 and TRBJ2-1; 8 bases are a match to TRBD1. After removal of 10 bases from V and 4 bases from J, the junction contained 6 bases not matched to a gene. From germline, CDR1 is ENHRY and CDR2 SYGVKD. The CDR3 is 13 amino acids. CDR3 protein: CATWDRTYNEQFF. The CDR3 DNA follows: TGTGCCACCTGGGACAGGACGTACAATGAGCAGTTCTTC.

The chain couples TRBV5-1 to TRBJ1-5; maybe TRBD1 (5 bases). V was clipped by 5 bases and J by 2 bases, with 11 bases between them. Germline V gene data show CDR1 as SGHRS and CDR2 as YFSETQ. The CDR3 consists of 14 residues. CDR3 coding DNA: TGCGCCAGCAGTTGGGGGGACGGCAATCAGCCCCAGCATTTT. This translates into CASSWGDGNQPQHF.

This sequence joins TRBV5-1 and TRBJ1-1, with no clear D. The CDR3 length is 14 residues. Germline V gene sequence: CDR1 SGHRS, CDR2 YFSETQ. Trimming took off 4 bases at V and 1 base at J, with 11 bases between the two ends. CDR3 sequence reads: CASSQGPRNTEAFF. In DNA form, the CDR3 reads TGCGCCAGCAGCCAAGGACCGAGGAACACTGAAGCTTTCTTT.

This clonotype was seen at least ten times. The V and J genes are TRBV20-1 and TRBJ2-7, with 9 bases lining up with TRBD1. V lost 0 bases, J lost 4 bases, and 7 bases stayed unmatched. CDR1 DFQATT and CDR2 SNEGSKA come from the germline V gene (reference sequence). This CDR3 is built from 15 residues. In nucleotides, the CDR3 is TGCAGTGCTAGAGACCCTACAGGGGGCCGGTACGAGCAGTACTTC. Translated: CSARDPTGGRYEQYF.

This clonotype was detected ten times or more. V usage is TRBV10-3 and J usage is TRBJ2-7; TRBD2 aligns across 10 bases. V shed 0 bases and J 1 base; nucleotides not matched to a gene: 0. The germline CDR1 and CDR2 sequences are ENHRY and SYGVKD. The CDR3 is 15 amino acids. CDR3 residues: CAISESSGGSYEQYV. The DNA for the CDR3 is TGTGCCATCAGTGAGTCTAGCGGGGGGTCCTACGAGCAGTACGTC.

The chain combines TRBV10-2 with TRBJ1-1; D unclear. V was trimmed by 6 bases and J by 5 bases, leaving 10 bases between them. The CDR3 consists of 12 residues. Looked up from germline, CDR1 is WSHSY and CDR2 is SAAADI. Written as DNA, the CDR3 is TGCGCCAGCAGCGAGGCGTGGACTGAAGCTTTCTTT. Protein sequence: CASSEAWTEAFF.

The chain links TRBV12-3 or TRBV12-4 to TRBJ2-6; D not certain. This CDR3 is built from 15 residues. The V and J ends lost 6 bases and 4 bases respectively, with 13 bases between them. The CDR3 sequence: CASRSQVSGANVLTF. DNA of the CDR3: TGTGCCAGCAGATCCCAGGTATCCGGGGCCAACGTCCTGACTTTC.

This sequence joins TRBV2 and TRBJ2-2; D call uncertain. CDR1 is SNHLY, CDR2 FYNNEI, per germline. The CDR3 consists of 14 residues. Trimming cost V 6 bases and J 6 bases, with 14 bases left between them. The CDR3 protein is CASRRSSPSGELFF. The CDR3 DNA reads TGTGCCAGCAGGCGGTCTAGTCCATCCGGGGAGCTGTTTTTT.

J is TRBJ2-3 and V is TRBV5-1; possible D gene TRBD2, 7 bases. Trimming cost V 4 bases and J 3 bases, with 15 bases left between them. The germline gives CDR1 SGHRS, CDR2 YFSETQ. The length of the CDR3 is 15 residues. In DNA form, the CDR3 reads TGCGCCAGCAGCCGGAGGGGGGGCCCGACAGATACGCAGTATTTT. Its protein is CASSRRGGPTDTQYF.

This clonotype has at least ten counts. The chain couples TRBV28 to TRBJ2-7; no clear D gene. Germline V lookup: CDR1 MDHEN, CDR2 SYDVKM. Deletions cut 4 bases from V and 4 bases from J, with 14 bases between. This CDR3 spans 14 amino acids. The CDR3 sequence: CASSSTMGYYEQYV. CDR3 bases: TGTGCCAGCAGTTCTACGATGGGGTATTACGAGCAGTACGTC.

In its sample, this clonotype was seen many times. The chain combines TRBV6-2 or TRBV6-3 with TRBJ2-7; TRBD1 might be the D (6 bases). The CDR3 extends over 13 amino acids. The germline V and J ends were trimmed by 5 bases and 2 bases, with 10 bases remaining between them. The germline V gene encodes CDR1 MNHEY and CDR2 SVGEGT. For the CDR3, the DNA is TGTGCCAGCAGTACCGGGACAACCTACGAGCAGTACGTC. Its protein product is CASSTGTTYEQYV.

There are a few counts of this clonotype. This chain connects TRBV5-1 to TRBJ2-6, with D hard to call. Trimming shortened V by 5 bases and J by 4 bases, and 16 bases separated the two germline ends. Germline V CDR1 and CDR2: SGHRS, YFSETQ. The CDR3 length is 16 residues. The CDR3 DNA follows: TGCGCCAGCAGGAGACACTTCTTAGGGGGGGCCAACGTCCTGACTTTC. It yields the protein CASRRHFLGGANVLTF.

This clonotype was seen repeatedly, ten times or more. This chain links TRBV6-2 or TRBV6-3 with TRBJ2-3, with TRBD2 matching 10 bases. This CDR3 has 15 amino acids. Trimming cost V 6 bases and J 1 base; bases outside gene matches: 4. Germline values: CDR1 MNHEY, CDR2 SVGEGT. CDR3 loop: CASRPSGGGTDTQYF. The CDR3 nucleotides read TGTGCCAGCAGACCCAGCGGGGGGGGCACAGATACGCAGTATTTT.

The chain has TRBV5-1 and TRBJ2-3; a possible D gene is TRBD2 (5 bases). Trimming pared 4 bases from V and 6 bases from J, leaving 12 bases between. Germline-derived CDR1 and CDR2 are SGHRS and YFSETQ. The CDR3 extends over 13 amino acids. The CDR3 is CASSRDAEDTQYF. The CDR3, as DNA: TGCGCCAGCAGCCGGGATGCGGAGGATACGCAGTATTTT.

This clonotype appeared a few times. This sequence joins TRBV5-1 and TRBJ2-5, with D possibly matching TRBD2 (5 bases). The ends were cut back, 2 bases at V and 4 bases at J, with 15 bases in the middle. Germline V gives CDR1 SGHRS, CDR2 YFSETQ. The CDR3 loop spans 15 amino acids. The CDR3 loop reads CASSLGGLGLETQYF. For the CDR3, the DNA is TGCGCCAGCAGCTTAGGAGGTTTAGGATTAGAGACCCAGTACTTC.

The gene calls are TRBV7-9 and TRBJ1-4, with a weak D call TRBD1 (6 bases). Germline loops: CDR1 SEHNR, CDR2 FQNEAQ (reference sequence). The CDR3 sequence is 14 residues long. V lost 5 bases to trimming and J lost 0 bases, with 7 bases between them. CDR3 sequence reads: CASSHRATNEKLFF. The CDR3, as DNA: TGTGCCAGCAGCCACAGGGCAACTAATGAAAAACTGTTTTTT.

This clonotype has more than one count but fewer than ten. V and J are TRBV7-3 and TRBJ2-1, with 9 bases that match TRBD2. The CDR3 covers 16 residues. Germline V lookup: CDR1 SGHTA, CDR2 FQGTGA. J lost 1 base, V lost 4 bases, and 5 bases had no gene match. The CDR3 spells CASSSLAGVSYNEQFF. The CDR3 region has the DNA TGTGCCAGCAGCTCCTTAGCGGGGGTGTCCTACAATGAGCAGTTCTTC.

The rearrangement joins TRBV27 to TRBJ1-5; a weak D match, TRBD1 (6 bases). CDR1 and CDR2 (germline): MNHEY, SMNVEV (reference sequence). The V end was cut by 7 bases, the J end by 3 bases, with 13 bases between. The CDR3 consists of 14 residues. DNA of the CDR3: TGTGCCAGCAAGGATAACAGGGTCAATCAGCCCCAGCATTTT. Translated: CASKDNRVNQPQHF.